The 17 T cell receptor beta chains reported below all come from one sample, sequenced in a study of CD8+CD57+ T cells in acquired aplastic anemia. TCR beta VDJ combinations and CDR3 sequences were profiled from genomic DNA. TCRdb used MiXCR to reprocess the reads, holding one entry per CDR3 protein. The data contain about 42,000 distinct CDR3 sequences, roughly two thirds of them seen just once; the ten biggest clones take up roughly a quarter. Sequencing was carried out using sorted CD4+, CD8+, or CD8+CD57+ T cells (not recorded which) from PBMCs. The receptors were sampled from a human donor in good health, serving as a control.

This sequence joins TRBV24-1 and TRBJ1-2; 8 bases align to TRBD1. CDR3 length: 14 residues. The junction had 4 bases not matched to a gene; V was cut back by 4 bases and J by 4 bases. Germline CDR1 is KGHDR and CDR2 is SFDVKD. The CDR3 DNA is TGTGCCACCAGTGAGACAGGGGTACCCTATGGCTACACCTTC. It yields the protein CATSETGVPYGYTF.

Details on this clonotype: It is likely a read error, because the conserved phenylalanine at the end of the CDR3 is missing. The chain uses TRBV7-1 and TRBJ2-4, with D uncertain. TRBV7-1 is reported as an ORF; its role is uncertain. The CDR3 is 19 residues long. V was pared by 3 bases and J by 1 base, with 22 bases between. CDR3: CASSSNLPGSPGAKNIQYS. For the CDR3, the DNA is TGTGCCAGCAGCTCGAACTTACCGGGTAGCCCTGGGGCCAAAAACATTCAGTACTCC.

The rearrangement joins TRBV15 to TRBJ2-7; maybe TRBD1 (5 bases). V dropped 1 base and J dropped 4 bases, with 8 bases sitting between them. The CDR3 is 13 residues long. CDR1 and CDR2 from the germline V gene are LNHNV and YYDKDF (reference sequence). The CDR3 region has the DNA TGTGCCACCAGCAGAGTACAGGCATACGAGCAGTACTTC. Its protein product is CATSRVQAYEQYF.

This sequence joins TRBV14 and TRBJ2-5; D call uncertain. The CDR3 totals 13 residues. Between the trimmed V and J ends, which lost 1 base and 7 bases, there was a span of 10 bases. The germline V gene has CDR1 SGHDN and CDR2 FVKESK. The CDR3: CASSQAGKRTQYF. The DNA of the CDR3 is TGTGCCAGCAGCCAAGCGGGCAAGAGGACCCAGTACTTC.

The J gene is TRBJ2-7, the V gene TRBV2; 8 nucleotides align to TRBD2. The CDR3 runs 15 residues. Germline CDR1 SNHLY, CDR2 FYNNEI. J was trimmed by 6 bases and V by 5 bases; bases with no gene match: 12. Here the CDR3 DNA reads TGTGCCAGCAGTACTAGCGGACCGAGAGCAGGCGAGCAGTACTTC. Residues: CASSTSGPRAGEQYF.

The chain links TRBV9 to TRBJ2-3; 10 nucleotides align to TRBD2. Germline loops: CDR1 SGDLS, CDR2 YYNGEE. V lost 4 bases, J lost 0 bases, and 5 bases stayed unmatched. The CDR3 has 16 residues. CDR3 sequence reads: CASSPAAGGSTDTQYF. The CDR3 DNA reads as TGTGCCAGCAGCCCCGCAGCGGGAGGGAGCACAGATACGCAGTATTTT. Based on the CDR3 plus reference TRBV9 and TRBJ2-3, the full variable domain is DSGVTQTPKHLITATGQRVTLRCSPRSGDLSVYWYQQSLDQGLQFLIQYYNGEERAKGNILERFSAQQFPDLHSELNLSSLELGDSALYFCASSPAAGGSTDTQYFGPGTRLTVL.

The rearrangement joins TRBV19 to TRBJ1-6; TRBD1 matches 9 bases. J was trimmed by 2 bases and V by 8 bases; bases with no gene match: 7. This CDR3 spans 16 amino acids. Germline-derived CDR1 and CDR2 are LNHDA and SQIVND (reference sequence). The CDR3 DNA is TGTGCCAGTTCGGAGACAGGGGGGACCTATAATTCACCCCTCCACTTT. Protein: CASSETGGTYNSPLHF.

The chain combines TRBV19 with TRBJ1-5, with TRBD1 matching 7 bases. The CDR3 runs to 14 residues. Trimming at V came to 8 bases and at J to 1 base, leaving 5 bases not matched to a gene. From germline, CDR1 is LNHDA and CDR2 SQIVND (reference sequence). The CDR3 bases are TGTGCCAGTGCCGGGACAGCAAGCAATCAGCCCCAGCATTTT. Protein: CASAGTASNQPQHF.

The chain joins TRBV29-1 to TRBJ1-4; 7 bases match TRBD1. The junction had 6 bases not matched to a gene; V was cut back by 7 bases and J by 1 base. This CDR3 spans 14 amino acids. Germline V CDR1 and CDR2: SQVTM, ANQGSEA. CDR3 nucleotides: TGCAGCGGCCGACAGGGCGGAACTAATGAAAAACTGTTTTTT. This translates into CSGRQGGTNEKLFF.

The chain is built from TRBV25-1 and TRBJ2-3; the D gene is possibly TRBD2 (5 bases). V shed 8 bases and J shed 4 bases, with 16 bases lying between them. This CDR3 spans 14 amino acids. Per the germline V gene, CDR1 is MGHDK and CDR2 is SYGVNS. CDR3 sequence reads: CASVETGGADTQYF. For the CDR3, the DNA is TGTGCCAGCGTTGAGACTGGAGGCGCAGATACGCAGTATTTT. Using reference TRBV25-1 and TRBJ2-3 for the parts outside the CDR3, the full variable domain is EADIYQTPRYLVIGTGKKITLECSQTMGHDKMYWYQQDPGMELHLIHYSYGVNSTEKGDLSSESTVSRIRTEHFPLTLESARPSHTSQYLCASVETGGADTQYFGPGTRLTVL.

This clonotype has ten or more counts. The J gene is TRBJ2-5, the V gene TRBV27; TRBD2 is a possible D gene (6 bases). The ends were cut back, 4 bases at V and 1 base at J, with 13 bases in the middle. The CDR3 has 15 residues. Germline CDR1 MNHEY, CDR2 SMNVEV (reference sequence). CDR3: CASSSTPGLQETQYF. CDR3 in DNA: TGTGCCAGCAGTTCCACCCCGGGACTCCAAGAGACCCAGTACTTC.

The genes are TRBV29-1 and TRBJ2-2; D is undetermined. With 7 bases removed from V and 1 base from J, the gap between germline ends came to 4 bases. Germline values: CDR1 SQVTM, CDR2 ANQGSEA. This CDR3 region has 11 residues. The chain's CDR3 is CSAGNTGELFF. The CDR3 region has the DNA TGCAGCGCCGGGAACACCGGGGAGCTGTTTTTT.

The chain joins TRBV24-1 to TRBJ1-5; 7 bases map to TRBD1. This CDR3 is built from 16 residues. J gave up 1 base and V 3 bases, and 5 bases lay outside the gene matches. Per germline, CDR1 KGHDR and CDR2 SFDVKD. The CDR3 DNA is TGTGCCACCAGTGATCGACAGGGTGGGAGCAATCAGCCCCAGCATTTT. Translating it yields CATSDRQGGSNQPQHF.

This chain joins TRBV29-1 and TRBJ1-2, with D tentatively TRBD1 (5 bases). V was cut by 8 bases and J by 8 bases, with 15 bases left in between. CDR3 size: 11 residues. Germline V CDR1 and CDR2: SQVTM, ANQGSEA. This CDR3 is CSFGGEGGYTF. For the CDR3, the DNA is TGCAGCTTTGGCGGCGAGGGGGGCTACACCTTC.

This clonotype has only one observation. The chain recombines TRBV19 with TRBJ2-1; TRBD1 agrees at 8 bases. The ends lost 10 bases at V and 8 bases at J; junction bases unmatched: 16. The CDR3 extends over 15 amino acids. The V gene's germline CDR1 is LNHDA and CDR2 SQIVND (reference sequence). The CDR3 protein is CATLGFQTGEYEQFF. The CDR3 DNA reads TGTGCCACTTTGGGTTTCCAGACAGGGGAGTATGAGCAGTTCTTC.

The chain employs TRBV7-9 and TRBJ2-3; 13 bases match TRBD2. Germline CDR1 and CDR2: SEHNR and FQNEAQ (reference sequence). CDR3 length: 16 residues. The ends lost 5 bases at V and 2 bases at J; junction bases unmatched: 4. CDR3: CASSLGLAGHTDTQYF. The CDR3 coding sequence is TGTGCCAGCAGCCTGGGACTAGCGGGGCACACAGATACGCAGTATTTT.

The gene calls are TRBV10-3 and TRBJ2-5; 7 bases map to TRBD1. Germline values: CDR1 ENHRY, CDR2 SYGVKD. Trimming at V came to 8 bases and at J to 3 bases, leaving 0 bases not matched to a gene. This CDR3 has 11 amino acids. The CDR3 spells CAIGTEETQYF. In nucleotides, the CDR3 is TGTGCCATCGGGACAGAAGAGACCCAGTACTTC.